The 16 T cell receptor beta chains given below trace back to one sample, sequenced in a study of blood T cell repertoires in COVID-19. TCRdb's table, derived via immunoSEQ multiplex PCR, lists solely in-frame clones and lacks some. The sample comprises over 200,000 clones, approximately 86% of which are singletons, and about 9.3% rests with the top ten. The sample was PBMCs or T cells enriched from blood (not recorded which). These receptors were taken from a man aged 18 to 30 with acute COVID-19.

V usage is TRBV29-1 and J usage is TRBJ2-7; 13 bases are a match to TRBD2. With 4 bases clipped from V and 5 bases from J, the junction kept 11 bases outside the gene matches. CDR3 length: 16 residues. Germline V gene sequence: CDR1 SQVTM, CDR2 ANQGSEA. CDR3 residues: CSVGGTSGKKSDEQYF. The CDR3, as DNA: TGCAGCGTTGGAGGGACTAGCGGGAAGAAGAGTGACGAGCAGTACTTC.

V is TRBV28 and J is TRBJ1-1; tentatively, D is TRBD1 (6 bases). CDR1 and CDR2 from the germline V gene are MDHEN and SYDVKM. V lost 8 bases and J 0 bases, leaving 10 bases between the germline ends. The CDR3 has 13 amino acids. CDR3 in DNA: TGTGCCAGCGGATCAGGGGTGAACACTGAAGCTTTCTTT. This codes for CASGSGVNTEAFF.

CDR3 amino acids: CASSAPEENSPLHF. The CDR3 nucleotides read TGTGCCAGCAGCGCCCCAGAGGAGAATTCACCCCTCCACTTT. The V call is TRBV5-4, the J call TRBJ1-6; D uncertain. This CDR3 is built from 14 residues. Trimming stripped 4 bases from V and 7 bases from J, with 12 bases between. Germline V gene lookup returns CDR1 SGHNT and CDR2 YYREEE (reference sequence).

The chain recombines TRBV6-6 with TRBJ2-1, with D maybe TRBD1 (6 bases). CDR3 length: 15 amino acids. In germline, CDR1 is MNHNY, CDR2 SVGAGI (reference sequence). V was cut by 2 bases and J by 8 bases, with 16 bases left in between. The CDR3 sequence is CASSYVQGKEDEQFF. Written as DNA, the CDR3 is TGTGCCAGCAGTTACGTGCAGGGGAAGGAGGATGAGCAGTTCTTC.

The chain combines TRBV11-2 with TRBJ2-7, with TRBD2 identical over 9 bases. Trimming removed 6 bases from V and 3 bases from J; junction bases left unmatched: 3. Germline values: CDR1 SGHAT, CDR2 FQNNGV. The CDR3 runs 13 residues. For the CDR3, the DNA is TGTGCCAGCAGAGGACTAGCGCGCTACGAGCAGTACTTC. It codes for CASRGLARYEQYF.

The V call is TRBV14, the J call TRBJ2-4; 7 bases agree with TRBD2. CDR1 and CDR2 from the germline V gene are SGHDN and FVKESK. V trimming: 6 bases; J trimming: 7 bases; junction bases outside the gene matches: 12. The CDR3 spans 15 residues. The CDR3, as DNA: TGTGCCAGCAGGGCTACCGGGACTATCGGTAACATTCAGTACTTC. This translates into CASRATGTIGNIQYF.

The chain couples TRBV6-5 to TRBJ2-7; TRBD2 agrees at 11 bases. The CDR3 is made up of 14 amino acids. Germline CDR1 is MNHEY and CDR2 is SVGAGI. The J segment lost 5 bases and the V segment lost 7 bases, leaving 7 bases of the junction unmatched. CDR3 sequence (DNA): TGTGCCAGCACCCTACTAGCGGGAGTAGACGAGCAGTACTTC. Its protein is CASTLLAGVDEQYF.

The CDR3 spells CASSLSQGLLTEAFF. CDR3 DNA: TGTGCCAGCAGTTTATCACAGGGGTTACTCACTGAAGCTTTCTTT. The chain employs TRBV27 and TRBJ1-1; TRBD1 matches at 7 bases. The CDR3 has 15 amino acids. Germline V lookup: CDR1 MNHEY, CDR2 SMNVEV (reference sequence). V shed 0 bases and J 4 bases; nucleotides not matched to a gene: 5.

The CDR3 region has the DNA TGCGCCAGCAGCCAAGGAGGATTTGAGCAGTTCTTC. The encoded protein is CASSQGGFEQFF. The V and J genes are TRBV4-1 and TRBJ2-1, with D unresolved. Trimming removed 1 base from V and 9 bases from J, with 7 bases in between. Germline-derived CDR1 and CDR2 are MGHRA and YSYEKL. The CDR3 has 12 residues.

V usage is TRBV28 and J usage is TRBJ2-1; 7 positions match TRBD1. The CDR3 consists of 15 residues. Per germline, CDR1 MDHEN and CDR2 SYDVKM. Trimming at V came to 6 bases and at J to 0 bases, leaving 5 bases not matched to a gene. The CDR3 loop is CASSFRDSSYNEQFF. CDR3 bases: TGTGCCAGCAGCTTCCGGGACAGCTCCTACAATGAGCAGTTCTTC.

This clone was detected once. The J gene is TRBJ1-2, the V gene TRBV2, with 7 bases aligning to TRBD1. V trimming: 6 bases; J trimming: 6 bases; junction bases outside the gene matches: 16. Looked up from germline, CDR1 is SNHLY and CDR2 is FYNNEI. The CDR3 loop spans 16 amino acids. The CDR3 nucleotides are TGTGCCAGCAGGCGGGACAGCGGAAGCCAACCCGATGGCTACACCTTC. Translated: CASRRDSGSQPDGYTF.

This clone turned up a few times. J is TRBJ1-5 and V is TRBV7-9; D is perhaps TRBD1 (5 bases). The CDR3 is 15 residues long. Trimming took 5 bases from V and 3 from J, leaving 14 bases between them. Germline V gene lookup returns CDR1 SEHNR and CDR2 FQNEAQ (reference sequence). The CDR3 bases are TGTGCCAGCAGCCTTATAAGCAGGGACAATCAGCCCCAGCATTTT. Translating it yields CASSLISRDNQPQHF.

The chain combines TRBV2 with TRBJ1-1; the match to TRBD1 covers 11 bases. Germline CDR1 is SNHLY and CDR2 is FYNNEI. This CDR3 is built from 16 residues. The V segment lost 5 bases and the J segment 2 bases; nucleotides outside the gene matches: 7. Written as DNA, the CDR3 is TGTGCCAGCAGTTTGACCGGGACAGGGGGTAACACTGAAGCTTTCTTT. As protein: CASSLTGTGGNTEAFF.

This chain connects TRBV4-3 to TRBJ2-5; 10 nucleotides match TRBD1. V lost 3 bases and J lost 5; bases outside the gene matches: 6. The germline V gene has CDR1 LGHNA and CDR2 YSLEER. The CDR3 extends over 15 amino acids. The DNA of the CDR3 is TGCGCCAGCAGCCACGGGACAGGGGTACGCGAGACCCAGTACTTC. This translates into CASSHGTGVRETQYF.

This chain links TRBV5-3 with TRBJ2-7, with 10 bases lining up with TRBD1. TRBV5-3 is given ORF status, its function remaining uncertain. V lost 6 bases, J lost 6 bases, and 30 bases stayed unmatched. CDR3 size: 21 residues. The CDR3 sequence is CARMIIPGQGKRRERLGEQYF. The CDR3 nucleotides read TGTGCCAGAATGATTATACCGGGACAGGGGAAAAGGCGGGAGAGGTTGGGCGAGCAGTACTTC.

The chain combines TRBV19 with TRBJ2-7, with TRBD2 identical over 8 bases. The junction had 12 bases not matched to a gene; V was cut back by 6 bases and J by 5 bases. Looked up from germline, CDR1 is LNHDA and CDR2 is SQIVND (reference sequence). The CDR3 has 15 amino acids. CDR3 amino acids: CASSPSSGRAHEQYF. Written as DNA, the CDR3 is TGTGCCAGTAGCCCCTCGTCCGGGAGGGCCCACGAGCAGTACTTC.